This is a list of T cell receptor beta chains from one sample in a study of CD8 T cells in Susac syndrome. TCRdb used MiXCR to reprocess the immunoSEQ multiplex PCR reads, holding one entry per CDR3 protein. Of roughly 200,000 distinct CDR3 sequences listed, 85% to 95% are singletons. Sequencing was carried out using CD4+ T cells from PBMCs. These TCRs come from a human donor with Susac syndrome. CDR3s include the opening cysteine and the closing phenylalanine or tryptophan. Each record gives: clone size, V gene, CDR3 length, J gene, D gene, CDR3 protein, CDR3 DNA. D genes are given only for firm matches. Expanded clones get a size class; other rows say once, few or many, or leave the size out.

>NA|TRBV30|13|TRBJ1-2|TRBD1
CALNRDRGHGYTF
TGTGCCCTCAATCGGGACAGGGGGCACGGCTACACCTTC
>NA|TRBV3-1|15|TRBJ1-1|NA
CASSQGVGRNTEAFF
TGTGCCAGCAGCCAAGGAGTTGGGAGGAACACTGAAGCTTTCTTT
>few|TRBV7-3|13|TRBJ1-1|NA
CASSLTVNTEAFF
TGTGCCAGCAGTTTGACAGTGAACACTGAAGCTTTCTTT
>NA|TRBV4-2|19|TRBJ2-1|TRBD2
CASSQVRASGTDRDGEQFF
TGTGCCAGCAGCCAAGTGAGGGCTAGCGGGACGGATAGGGATGGTGAGCAGTTCTTC
>NA|TRBV7-9|15|TRBJ2-1|NA
CATPGQGGRRNEQFF
TGTGCCACCCCTGGCCAGGGGGGTCGACGCAATGAGCAGTTCTTC
>NA|TRBV2|13|TRBJ2-4|NA
CASESGAKNIQYF
TGTGCCAGCGAAAGCGGGGCCAAAAACATTCAGTACTTC
>NA|TRBV20-1|14|TRBJ2-7|NA
CSAGGRTGYYEQYF
TGCAGTGCTGGCGGAAGGACTGGCTACTACGAGCAGTACTTC
>NA|TRBV27|17|TRBJ2-7|NA
CASSLIFSGGGMNEQYF
TGTGCCAGCAGTTTAATTTTCTCCGGGGGCGGAATGAACGAGCAGTACTTC
>NA|TRBV20-1|15|TRBJ2-3|NA
CSAQSGRGAADTQYF
TGCAGTGCCCAGTCGGGCCGCGGGGCCGCAGATACGCAGTATTTT
>few|TRBV28|13|TRBJ2-5|NA
CASSFGVQETQYF
TGTGCCAGCAGTTTCGGGGTCCAAGAGACCCAGTACTTC
>NA|TRBV20-1|14|TRBJ2-2|NA
CSARPYSRTGELFF
TGCAGTGCTAGGCCCTACTCGCGCACCGGGGAGCTGTTTTTT
>NA|TRBV6-1|14|TRBJ2-1|NA
CASRRDLSYNEQFF
TGTGCCAGCAGACGGGACTTGTCCTACAATGAGCAGTTCTTC
>NA|TRBV19|16|TRBJ2-2|TRBD1
CASSTGQGVYAGELFF
TGTGCCAGTAGTACCGGACAGGGTGTTTATGCCGGGGAGCTGTTTTTT
>NA|TRBV9|15|TRBJ2-1|TRBD2
CASSGGTSGWSEQFF
TGTGCCAGCAGCGGAGGGACTAGCGGGTGGTCTGAGCAGTTCTTC
>NA|TRBV3-1|13|TRBJ2-5|NA
CASSQASYETQYF
TGTGCCAGCAGCCAAGCTTCTTATGAGACCCAGTACTTC
>once|TRBV23-1|13|TRBJ2-2|NA
CASSPQGVGELFF
TGCGCCAGCAGTCCCCAGGGCGTGGGGGAGCTGTTTTTT
>NA|TRBV5-1|14|TRBJ1-5|NA
CASSPDSYNQPQHF
TGCGCCAGCAGCCCAGACAGTTACAATCAGCCCCAGCATTTT
>NA|TRBV5-6|14|TRBJ1-1|NA
CASSLGPKNTEAFF
TGTGCCAGCAGCTTGGGACCGAAGAACACTGAAGCTTTCTTT
>NA|TRBV10-3|15|TRBJ2-1|TRBD2
CAISETSGRSHEQFF
TGTGCCATCAGTGAGACTAGCGGGAGGTCGCATGAGCAGTTCTTC
>NA|TRBV5-6|14|TRBJ2-3|NA
CASGPSFSTDTQYF
TGTGCCAGCGGCCCTAGCTTTAGCACAGATACGCAGTATTTT
>NA|TRBV6-5|14|TRBJ2-2|NA
CASSSGTNTGELFF
TGTGCCAGCAGTTCCGGGACGAACACCGGGGAGCTGTTTTTT
>NA|TRBV29-1|17|TRBJ2-1|NA
CSVERFGDPAWGDEQFF
TGCAGCGTTGAAAGGTTTGGGGACCCTGCCTGGGGGGATGAGCAGTTCTTC
>NA|TRBV27|16|TRBJ2-5|NA
CASRPTGTPSGETQYF
TGTGCCAGCAGACCTACCGGGACACCTTCGGGAGAGACCCAGTACTTC
>NA|TRBV5-1|13|TRBJ2-1|NA
CASSQPRGIEQFF
TGCGCCAGCAGCCAGCCTAGGGGTATTGAGCAGTTCTTC
>NA|TRBV19|13|TRBJ1-2|NA
CASSIDGHYGYTF
TGTGCCAGTAGTATTGACGGACACTATGGCTACACCTTC
>NA|TRBV6-6|11|TRBJ1-1|NA
CASSSAYEAFF
TGTGCCAGCAGCTCTGCCTATGAAGCTTTCTTT
>NA|TRBV25-1|14|TRBJ2-5|NA
CASTTTGRGETQYF
TGTGCCAGCACCACAACAGGGAGAGGGGAGACCCAGTACTTC
>NA|TRBV12-3/TRBV12-4|14|TRBJ1-2|TRBD1
CASSRTGGPYGYTF
TGTGCCAGCAGCCGGACAGGGGGCCCCTATGGCTACACCTTC
>NA|TRBV4-1|17|TRBJ2-3|NA
CASSQDKAPGFRFTQYF
TGCGCCAGCAGCCAAGATAAAGCACCGGGTTTCAGATTTACGCAGTATTTT